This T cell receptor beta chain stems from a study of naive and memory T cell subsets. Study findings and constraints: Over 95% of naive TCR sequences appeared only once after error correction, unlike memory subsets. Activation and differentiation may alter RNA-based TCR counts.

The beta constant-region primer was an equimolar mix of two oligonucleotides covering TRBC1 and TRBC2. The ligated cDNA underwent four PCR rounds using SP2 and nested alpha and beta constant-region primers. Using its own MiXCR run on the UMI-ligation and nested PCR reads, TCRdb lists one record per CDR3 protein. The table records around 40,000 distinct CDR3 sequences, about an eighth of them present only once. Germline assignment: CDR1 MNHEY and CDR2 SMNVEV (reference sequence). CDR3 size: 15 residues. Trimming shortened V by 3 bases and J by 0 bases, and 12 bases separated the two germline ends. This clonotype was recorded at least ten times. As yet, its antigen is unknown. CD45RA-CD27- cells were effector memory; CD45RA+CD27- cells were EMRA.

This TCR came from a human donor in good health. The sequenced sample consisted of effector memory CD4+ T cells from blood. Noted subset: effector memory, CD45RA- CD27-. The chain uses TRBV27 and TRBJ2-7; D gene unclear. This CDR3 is CASSFHSSSSYEQYF. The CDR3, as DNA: TGTGCCAGCAGTTTCCACAGCTCAAGCTCCTACGAGCAGTACTTC.